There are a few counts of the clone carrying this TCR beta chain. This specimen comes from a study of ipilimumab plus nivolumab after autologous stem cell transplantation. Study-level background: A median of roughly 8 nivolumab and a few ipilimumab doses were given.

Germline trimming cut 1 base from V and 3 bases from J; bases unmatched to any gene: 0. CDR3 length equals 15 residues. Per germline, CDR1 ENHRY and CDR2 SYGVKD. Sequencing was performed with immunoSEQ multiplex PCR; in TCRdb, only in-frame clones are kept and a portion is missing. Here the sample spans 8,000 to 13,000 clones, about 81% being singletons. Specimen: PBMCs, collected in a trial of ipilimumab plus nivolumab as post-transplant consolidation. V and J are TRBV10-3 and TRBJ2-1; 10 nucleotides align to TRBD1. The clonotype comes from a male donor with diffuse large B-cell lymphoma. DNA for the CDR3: TGTGCCATCAGTGAGTGGACAGGGGGCTACAATGAGCAGTTCTTC. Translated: CAISEWTGGYNEQFF.